This entry lists 16 T cell receptor beta chains sequenced from one sample in a study of early T cells in non-severe SARS-CoV-2 infection. One entry per CDR3 protein results from TCRdb running MiXCR on the 5' RACE reads. In the table there are around 64,000 distinct CDR3 sequences, 12% of which are singletons. Sequenced material: whole blood. The receptors come from an adult who was a healthcare worker with PCR-confirmed SARS-CoV-2 infection or an uninfected control (not recorded which).

This clonotype has at least ten counts. The J gene is TRBJ1-1, the V gene TRBV27; D is unclear. This CDR3 has 16 residues. Trimming pared 4 bases from V and 3 bases from J, leaving 18 bases between. CDR1 and CDR2 from the germline V gene are MNHEY and SMNVEV (reference sequence). The CDR3 bases are TGTGCCAGCAGTTCGTGGCCCTACCTGAGGGACACTGAAGCTTTCTTT. Translated: CASSSWPYLRDTEAFF.

This clonotype was seen ten or more times. The V gene is TRBV6-1, the J gene TRBJ1-5; D is undetermined. The CDR3 sequence is 13 residues long. Germline V gene data show CDR1 as MNHNS and CDR2 as SASEGT. V was pared by 0 bases and J by 4 bases, with 4 bases between. The CDR3 here is CASSEARNQPQHF. DNA for the CDR3: TGTGCCAGCAGTGAAGCGAGGAATCAGCCCCAGCATTTT.

V usage is TRBV29-1 and J usage is TRBJ2-5; TRBD2 is a possible D gene (5 bases). Germline CDR1 is SQVTM and CDR2 is ANQGSEA. Trimming left V 7 bases short and J 5 bases short, with 11 bases between. This CDR3 has 11 residues. CDR3 sequence reads: CSGRIAETQYF. The CDR3 DNA follows: TGCAGCGGGAGGATCGCGGAGACCCAGTACTTC.

The rearrangement joins TRBV12-3 or TRBV12-4 to TRBJ2-3, with 7 bases matching TRBD2. The CDR3 is made up of 13 amino acids. The V gene end was trimmed by 5 bases and the J gene end by 14 bases; junction bases not matched to a gene: 13. The CDR3 spells CASSPVLAGVVYF. CDR3 in DNA: TGTGCCAGCAGTCCCGTCCTCGCGGGGGTTGTGTATTTT.

Only a few counts were recorded for this clonotype. The chain has TRBV12-3 or TRBV12-4 and TRBJ1-1; D unclear. Trimming pared 4 bases from V and 4 bases from J, leaving 13 bases between. The CDR3 is made up of 14 amino acids. In nucleotides, the CDR3 is TGTGCCAGCAGTTCACTAACCCGGGGCACTGAAGCTTTCTTT. This gives the protein CASSSLTRGTEAFF.

The chain combines TRBV12-3 or TRBV12-4 with TRBJ2-3; D may be TRBD1 or TRBD2 (5 bases each). CDR3 size: 17 residues. Deletions cut 8 bases from V and 0 bases from J, with 21 bases between. The CDR3 coding sequence is TGTGCCAGCGGCCCAGGGTTGACGGGGATAAGCACAGATACGCAGTATTTT. This codes for CASGPGLTGISTDTQYF.

The J gene is TRBJ2-3, the V gene TRBV5-8; 11 nucleotides line up with TRBD2. Germline CDR1 SGHTS, CDR2 YDEGEE. The CDR3 covers 16 residues. Trimming removed 4 bases from V and 0 bases from J; junction bases left unmatched: 4. The CDR3 loop reads CASSQGLAASTDTQYF. The CDR3 nucleotides are TGTGCCAGCAGCCAGGGACTAGCGGCTAGCACAGATACGCAGTATTTT.

The chain joins TRBV6-2 or TRBV6-3 to TRBJ2-4, with D hard to call. CDR1 is MNHEY, CDR2 SVGEGT, per germline. V was shortened by 0 bases and J by 10 bases, with 31 bases between the two germline ends. This CDR3 has 20 amino acids. The CDR3 spells CASSYSTNAPFFGAEEIQYF. CDR3 DNA: TGTGCCAGCAGTTACTCGACCAACGCGCCTTTCTTCGGTGCAGAAGAAATTCAGTACTTC.

The V gene is TRBV5-1, the J gene TRBJ1-1, with 9 bases identical to TRBD1. The CDR3 has 16 amino acids. Germline trimming cut 1 base from V and 4 bases from J; bases unmatched to any gene: 8. CDR1 and CDR2 (germline): SGHRS, YFSETQ. CDR3 residues: CASSLLDRGFATEAFF. For the CDR3, the DNA is TGCGCCAGCAGCTTGCTGGACAGGGGCTTTGCCACTGAAGCTTTCTTT.

This sequence joins TRBV4-1 and TRBJ1-1; weak D call: TRBD1 (5 bases). Trimming took 4 bases from V and 8 from J, leaving 17 bases between them. Per germline, CDR1 MGHRA and CDR2 YSYEKL. CDR3 length equals 14 residues. CDR3 sequence: CASSPGLRGNEAFF. The CDR3 bases are TGCGCCAGCAGCCCGGGACTCCGTGGCAACGAAGCTTTCTTT.

This clonotype was observed many times. The chain recombines TRBV9 with TRBJ1-5, with D tentatively TRBD1 (6 bases). The V gene lost 4 bases and the J gene lost 6 bases, with 20 bases spanning the gap. There are 16 residues in the CDR3. CDR1 is SGDLS, CDR2 YYNGEE, per germline. CDR3: CASSTRGAVLGQPQHF. CDR3 sequence (DNA): TGTGCCAGCAGCACGAGGGGGGCAGTTTTGGGTCAGCCCCAGCATTTT.

The V gene is TRBV25-1, the J gene TRBJ2-1, with D possibly TRBD1 on 6 matching bases. This CDR3 is built from 15 residues. Trimming removed 10 bases from V and 0 bases from J, with 16 bases in between. Germline V gene data show CDR1 as MGHDK and CDR2 as SYGVNS. The DNA of the CDR3 is TGTGCCACTGAACCGGGGACACGCTCCTACAATGAGCAGTTCTTC. Protein sequence: CATEPGTRSYNEQFF.

This clonotype was counted at least ten times. The junction departs from germline at one end; a sequencing error may be responsible. This chain uses TRBV7-2 with TRBJ2-7, with TRBD2 matching 12 bases. The CDR3 sequence is 14 residues long. Looked up from germline, CDR1 is SGHTA and CDR2 is FQGNSA. CDR3 DNA sequence: TGTGCCAGCAGCCTAGCGGGGGGGCCCTACGAGCAGTACTTC. Its translation: CASSLAGGPYEQYF.

This clonotype was counted ten times or more. The CDR3 loop reads CASSTLKLPPNSPLHF. The DNA of the CDR3 is TGTGCCAGCAGCACCCTGAAGCTCCCCCCAAATTCACCCCTCCACTTT. The rearrangement joins TRBV6-5 to TRBJ1-6, with D unclear. The CDR3 extends over 16 amino acids. Germline V gives CDR1 MNHEY, CDR2 SVGAGI. The V end lost 6 bases, the J end lost 7 bases, and 19 bases lay between the germline ends.

The rearrangement joins TRBV9 to TRBJ2-7; possibly TRBD1 for D (6 bases). CDR3 length equals 15 residues. CDR1 and CDR2 from the germline V gene are SGDLS and YYNGEE. V shed 1 base and J shed 6 bases, with 17 bases lying between them. CDR3 nucleotide sequence: TGTGCCAGCAGCGTATCGGCAGGGGCGAACCTCGAGCAGTACTTC. Residues: CASSVSAGANLEQYF.

In its sample, this clonotype was seen a few times. The rearrangement joins TRBV12-3 or TRBV12-4 to TRBJ2-7; D not resolved. The CDR3 loop spans 13 amino acids. The V and J ends lost 3 bases and 2 bases respectively, with 8 bases between them. The CDR3 nucleotides read TGTGCCAGCAGTTTTAGCCCCCCCTACGAGCAGTACTTC. It encodes CASSFSPPYEQYF.